This T cell receptor (beta chain) was recovered during a study of chemoradiotherapy in HPV16-positive cancers. From germline, CDR1 is MNHNS and CDR2 SASEGT. Germline trimming cut 1 base from V and 8 bases from J; bases unmatched to any gene: 5. The CDR3 runs 15 residues. A word on this clone: The antigen is undetermined.

Measured with immunoSEQ multiplex PCR; TCRdb has only the in-frame clones, and not every one. The sample contains fewer than 20,000 clones, more than 70% of which appear only once. Overall study findings and caveats: During treatment, candidate HPV-specific clones and E7-related motifs expanded in tumor.

This receptor was obtained from a human donor with HPV-associated anogenital cancer. The chain joins TRBV6-1 to TRBJ2-1; 10 positions agree with TRBD1. This sample was taken from a patient who underwent chemoradiotherapy. The CDR3 DNA follows: TGTGCCAGCAGTGAAGGCCGACAGGGGGCAGATGAGCAGTTCTTC. Translation gives CASSEGRQGADEQFF.